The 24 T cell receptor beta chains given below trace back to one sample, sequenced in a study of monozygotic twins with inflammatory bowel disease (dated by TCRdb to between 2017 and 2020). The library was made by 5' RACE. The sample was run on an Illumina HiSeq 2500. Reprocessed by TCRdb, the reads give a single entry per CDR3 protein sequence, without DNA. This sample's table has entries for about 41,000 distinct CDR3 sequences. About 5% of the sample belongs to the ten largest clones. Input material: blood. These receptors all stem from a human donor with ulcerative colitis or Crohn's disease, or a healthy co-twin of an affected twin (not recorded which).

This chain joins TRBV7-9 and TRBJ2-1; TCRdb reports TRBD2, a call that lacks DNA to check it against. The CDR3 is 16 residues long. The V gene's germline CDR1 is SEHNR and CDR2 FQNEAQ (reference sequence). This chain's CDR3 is CASSLTSGGSRYEQFF.

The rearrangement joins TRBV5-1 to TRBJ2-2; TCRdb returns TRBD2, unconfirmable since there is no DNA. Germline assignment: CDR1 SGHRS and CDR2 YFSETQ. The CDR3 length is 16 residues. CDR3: CASSLLAGGPSGELFF.

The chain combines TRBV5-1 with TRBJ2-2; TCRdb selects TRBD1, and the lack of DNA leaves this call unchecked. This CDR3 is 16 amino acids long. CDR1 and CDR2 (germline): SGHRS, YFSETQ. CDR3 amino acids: CASSLEGGLSTGELFF.

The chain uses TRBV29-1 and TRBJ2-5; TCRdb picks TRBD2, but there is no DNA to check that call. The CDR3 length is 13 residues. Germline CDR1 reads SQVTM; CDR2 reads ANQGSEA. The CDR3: CSVSARLEETQYF.

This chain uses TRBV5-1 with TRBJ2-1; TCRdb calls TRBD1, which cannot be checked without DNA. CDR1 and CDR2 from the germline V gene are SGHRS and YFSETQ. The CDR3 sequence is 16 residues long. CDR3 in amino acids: CASSPGGKSAYNEQFF.

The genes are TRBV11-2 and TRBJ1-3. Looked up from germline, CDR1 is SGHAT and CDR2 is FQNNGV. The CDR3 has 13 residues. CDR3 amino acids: CASSRATGNTIYF.

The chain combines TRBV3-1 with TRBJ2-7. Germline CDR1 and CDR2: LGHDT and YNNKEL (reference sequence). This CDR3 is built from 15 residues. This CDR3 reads CASSQDTQGSYEQYF.

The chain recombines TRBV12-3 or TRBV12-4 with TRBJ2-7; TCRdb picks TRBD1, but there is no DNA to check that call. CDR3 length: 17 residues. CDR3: CASSGSLGTGLNYEQYF.

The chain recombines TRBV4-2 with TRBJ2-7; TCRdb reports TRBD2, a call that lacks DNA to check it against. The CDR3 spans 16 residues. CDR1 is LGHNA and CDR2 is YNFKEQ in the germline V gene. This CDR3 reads CASSPGLAGGLYEQYF.

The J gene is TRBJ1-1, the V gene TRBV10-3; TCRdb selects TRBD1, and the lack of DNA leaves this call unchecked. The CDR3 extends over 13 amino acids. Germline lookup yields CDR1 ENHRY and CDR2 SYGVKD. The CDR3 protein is CAIRRQVDTEAFF.

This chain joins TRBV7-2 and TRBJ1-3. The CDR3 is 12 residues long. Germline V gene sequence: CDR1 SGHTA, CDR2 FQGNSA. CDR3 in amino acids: CASSLNWDTIYF. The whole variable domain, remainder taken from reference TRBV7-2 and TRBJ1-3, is GAGVSQSPSNKVTEKGKDVELRCDPISGHTALYWYRQSLGQGLEFLIYFQGNSAPDKSGLPSDRFSAERTGGSVSTLTIQRTQQEDSAVYLCASSLNWDTIYFGEGSWLTVV.

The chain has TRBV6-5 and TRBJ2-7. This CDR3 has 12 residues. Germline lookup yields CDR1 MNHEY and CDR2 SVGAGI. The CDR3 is CASSLDGYEQYF.

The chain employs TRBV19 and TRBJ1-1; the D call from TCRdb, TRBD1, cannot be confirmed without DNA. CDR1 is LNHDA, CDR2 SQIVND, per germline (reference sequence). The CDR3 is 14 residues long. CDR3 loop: CASSPTWERTEAFF.

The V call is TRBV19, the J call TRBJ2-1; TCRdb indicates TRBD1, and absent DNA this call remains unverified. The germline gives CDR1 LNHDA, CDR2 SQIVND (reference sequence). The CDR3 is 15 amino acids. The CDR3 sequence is CASSDRDGIYNEQFF.

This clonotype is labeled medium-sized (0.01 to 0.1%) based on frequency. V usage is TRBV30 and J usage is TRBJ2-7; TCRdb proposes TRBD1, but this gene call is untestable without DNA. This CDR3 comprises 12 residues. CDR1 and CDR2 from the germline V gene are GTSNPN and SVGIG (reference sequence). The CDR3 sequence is CAWKTGGREQYF. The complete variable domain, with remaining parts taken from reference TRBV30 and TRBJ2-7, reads SQTIHQWPATLVQPVGSPLSLECTVEGTSNPNLYWYRQAAGRGLQLLFYSVGIGQISSEVPQNLSASRPQDRQFILSSKKLLLSDSGFYLCAWKTGGREQYFGPGTRLTVT.

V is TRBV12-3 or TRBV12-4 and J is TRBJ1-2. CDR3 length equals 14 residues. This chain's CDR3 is CASSLRGLGYGYTF.

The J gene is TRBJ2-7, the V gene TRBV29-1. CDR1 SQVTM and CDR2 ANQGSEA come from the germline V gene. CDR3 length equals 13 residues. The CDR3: CSVRLGSTYEQYF.

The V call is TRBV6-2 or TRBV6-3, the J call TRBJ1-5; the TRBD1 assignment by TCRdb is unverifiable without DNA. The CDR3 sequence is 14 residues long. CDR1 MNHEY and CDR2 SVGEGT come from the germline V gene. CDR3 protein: CASSQHTGDQPQHF.

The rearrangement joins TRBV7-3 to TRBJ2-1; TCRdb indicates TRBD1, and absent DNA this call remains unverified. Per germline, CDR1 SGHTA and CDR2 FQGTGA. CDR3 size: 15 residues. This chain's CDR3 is CASSPHGLGHNEQFF.

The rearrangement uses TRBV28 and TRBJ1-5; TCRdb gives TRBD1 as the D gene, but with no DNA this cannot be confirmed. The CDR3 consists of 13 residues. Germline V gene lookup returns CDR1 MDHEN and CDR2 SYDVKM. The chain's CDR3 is CASSTPDGVPQRF. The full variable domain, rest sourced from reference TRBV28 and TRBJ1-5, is DVKVTQSSRYLVKRTGEKVFLECVQDMDHENMFWYRQDPGLGLRLIYFSYDVKMKEKGDIPEGYSVSREKKERFSLILESASTNQTSMYLCASSTPDGVPQRFGDGTRLSIL.

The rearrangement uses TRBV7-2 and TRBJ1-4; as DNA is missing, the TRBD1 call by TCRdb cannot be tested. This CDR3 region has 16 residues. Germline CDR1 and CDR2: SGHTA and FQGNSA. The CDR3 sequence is CASSLGVGQGRGKLFF.

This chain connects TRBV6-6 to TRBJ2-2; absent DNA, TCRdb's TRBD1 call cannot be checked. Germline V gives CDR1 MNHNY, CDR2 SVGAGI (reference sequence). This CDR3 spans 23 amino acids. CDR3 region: CASSRLFEMWTGRADTNTGELFF.

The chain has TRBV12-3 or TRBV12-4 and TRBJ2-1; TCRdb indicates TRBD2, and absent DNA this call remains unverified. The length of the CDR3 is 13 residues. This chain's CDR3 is CASSLLVSGEQFF.

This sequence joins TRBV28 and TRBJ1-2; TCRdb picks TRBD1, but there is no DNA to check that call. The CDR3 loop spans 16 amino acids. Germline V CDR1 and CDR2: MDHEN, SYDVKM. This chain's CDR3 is CASQTDRDPVSYGYTF.